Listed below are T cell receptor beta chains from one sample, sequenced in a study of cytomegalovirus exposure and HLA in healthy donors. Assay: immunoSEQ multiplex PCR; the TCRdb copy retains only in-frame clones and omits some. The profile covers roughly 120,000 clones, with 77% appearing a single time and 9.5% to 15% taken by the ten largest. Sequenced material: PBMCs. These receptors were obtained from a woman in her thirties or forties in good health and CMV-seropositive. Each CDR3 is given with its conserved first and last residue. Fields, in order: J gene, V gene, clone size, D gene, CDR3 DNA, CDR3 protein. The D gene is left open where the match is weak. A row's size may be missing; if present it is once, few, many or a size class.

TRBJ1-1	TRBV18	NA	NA	TGTGCCAGCTCACCCGGGAGGGTCGGGAACACTGAAGCTTTCTTT	CASSPGRVGNTEAFF
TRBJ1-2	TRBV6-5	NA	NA	TGTGCCAGCAGTGAAGCGCGAGGCGGAGGCTACACCTTC	CASSEARGGGYTF
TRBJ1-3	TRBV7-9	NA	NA	TGTGCCAGCAGCTTAGCAGGGGCGAGAGGAAACACCATATATTTT	CASSLAGARGNTIYF
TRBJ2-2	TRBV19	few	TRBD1	TGTGCCAGTAAAGGCCAGGGGGACGGGGAGCTGTTTTTT	CASKGQGDGELFF
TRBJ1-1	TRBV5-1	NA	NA	TGCGCCAGCAGCTTGCGAAGGGGCGGAACTGAAGCTTTCTTT	CASSLRRGGTEAFF
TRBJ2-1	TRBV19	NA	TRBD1	TGTGCCTGCCGTTCCGGGACAGGGTCGGATGAGCAGTTCTTC	CACRSGTGSDEQFF
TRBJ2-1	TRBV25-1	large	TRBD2	TGTGCCAGCACAGCGGGAGATGAGCAGTTCTTC	CASTAGDEQFF
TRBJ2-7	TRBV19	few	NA	TGTGCCAGTACCCCCGACAGACCCTCCTACGAGCAGTACTTC	CASTPDRPSYEQYF
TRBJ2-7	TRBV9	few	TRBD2	TGTGCCAGCAGCGTAGGAATCCTAGGGGCTAGCGGGATCTACGAGCAGTACTTC	CASSVGILGASGIYEQYF
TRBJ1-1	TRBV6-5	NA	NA	TGTGCCGTCCTAGGCAGGGGCCTCCCTCTAGCTTTCTTT	CAVLGRGLPLAFF
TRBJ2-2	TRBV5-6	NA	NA	TGTGCCAGCAGCTCATACGGGGGTTTAGAGACCGGGGAGCTGTTTTTT	CASSSYGGLETGELFF
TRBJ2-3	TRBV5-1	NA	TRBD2	TGCGCCAGCAGCGTCCCGCTAGCGGCCGGCACAGATACGCAGTATTTT	CASSVPLAAGTDTQYF
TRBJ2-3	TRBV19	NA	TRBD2	TGTGCCAGCGGGGGTCGGGCTAGCGGGGACACAGATACGCAGTATTTT	CASGGRASGDTDTQYF
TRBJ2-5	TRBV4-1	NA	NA	TGCGCCAGCAGCCAGGAAGGACGGGGACAAGAGACCCAGTACTTC	CASSQEGRGQETQYF
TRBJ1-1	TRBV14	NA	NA	TGTGCCAGCAGCCCTTCGAACACTGAAGCTTTCTTT	CASSPSNTEAFF
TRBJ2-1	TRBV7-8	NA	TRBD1	TGTGCCAGCAGCGGACTGGGACAGAGAACTGACAATGAGCAGTTCTTC	CASSGLGQRTDNEQFF
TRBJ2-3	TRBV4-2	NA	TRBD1	TGTGCCAGCAGCCAAGAACAGGGGTCTGGGCTCCATACGCAGTATTTT	CASSQEQGSGLHTQYF
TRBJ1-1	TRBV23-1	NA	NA	TGCGCCAGCAGTCAATCCGGGGGAACTGAAGCTTTCTTT	CASSQSGGTEAFF
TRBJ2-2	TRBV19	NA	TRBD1	TGTGCCAGTAGTATCGGACAGGGGGTGGACGGGGAGCTGTTTTTT	CASSIGQGVDGELFF
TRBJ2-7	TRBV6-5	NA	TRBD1	TGTGCCAGCAGCCCCGGGACAGGGGTCGAGCAGTACTTC	CASSPGTGVEQYF
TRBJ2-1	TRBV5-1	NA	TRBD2	TGCGCCAGCAGCTTTCTAGCGGGAGGGAACAATGAGCAGTTCTTC	CASSFLAGGNNEQFF
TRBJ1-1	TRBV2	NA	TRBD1	TGTGCCAGCATGGGACAGAGGAACACTGAAGCTTTCTTT	CASMGQRNTEAFF
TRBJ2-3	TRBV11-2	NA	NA	TGTGCCAGCAGCTTTACTAGATACGGCACAGATACGCAGTATTTT	CASSFTRYGTDTQYF